This T cell receptor beta chain was observed in a study of cytomegalovirus exposure and HLA in healthy donors. Comment on this clone: Antigen specificity is unknown.

The primer mix had 60 Vbeta and 13 Jbeta primers. Per the study methods: As a later analysis found, there were 78 million or so unique TCR beta chains, of which roughly 11 million were shared. Profiling relied on immunoSEQ multiplex PCR, and the TCRdb table lists in-frame clones only, not all of them. V and J calls and clone size are those listed in that table; D and trimming were worked out from the DNA. The sample contains about 160,000 clones, less than 90% of which appear only once. Study-level points and caveats: On later analysis, the bulk of CMV-associated TCR beta chains appeared to be HLA-restricted. The study dropped some indistinguishable V segments, TRBV6-2 and TRBV6-3 among them. When analyzed later, a missense DCLRE1C variant was found to be linked to TCR beta V- and J-gene trimming.

Trimming cost V 4 bases and J 6 bases; bases outside gene matches: 14. The CDR3 consists of 18 residues. From germline, CDR1 is SGHDN and CDR2 FVKESK. The sample comprised PBMCs. This clonotype was sampled from a man aged 18 to 30 in good health and CMV-seronegative. The chain recombines TRBV14 with TRBJ2-2; 10 bases map to TRBD2. The CDR3 DNA is TGTGCCAGCAGCCTCCTTCCGCCGGGACTAGCGAGGGCCGGGGAGCTGTTTTTT. Residues: CASSLLPPGLARAGELFF.